The 5 T cell receptor beta chains below come from one sample, sequenced in a study of cytomegalovirus exposure and HLA in healthy donors (dated by TCRdb to 2017 to 2019). Library generation was performed with the immunoSEQ multiplex PCR assay. For the multiplex PCR, a mixture combining 60 forward primers for TCR Vbeta segments and 13 reverse primers for TCR Jbeta segments was used. TCRdb took this table from immuneACCESS and kept in-frame rearrangements with V and J called. Such tables lack part of the clones; where checked against another copy, unresolved V genes explain under half of the gap, and the rest is unexplained. This sample has 130,000 or so clones in its table, and around 82% of those were observed once. About 3.2% of the sample comes from the top ten. Material for sequencing was PBMCs. The receptors derive from a young man in good health and CMV-seropositive.

The chain combines TRBV27 with TRBJ2-1; TRBD2 might be the D (6 bases). V was shortened by 3 bases and J by 4 bases, with 13 bases between the two germline ends. The CDR3 runs 15 residues. CDR1 MNHEY and CDR2 SMNVEV come from the germline V gene (reference sequence). The CDR3 here is CASSLQGAGYNEQFF. CDR3 DNA: TGTGCCAGCAGTTTGCAAGGGGCGGGGTACAATGAGCAGTTCTTC.

The chain links TRBV5-4 to TRBJ1-3; 8 bases line up with TRBD1. CDR3 length equals 16 residues. After removal of 1 base from V and 4 bases from J, the junction contained 7 bases not matched to a gene. Germline assignment: CDR1 SGHNT and CDR2 YYREEE (reference sequence). CDR3 region: CASSLSGTGTGNTIYF. In DNA, the CDR3 is TGTGCCAGCAGCTTGAGCGGGACAGGTACCGGAAACACCATATATTTT.

The V gene is TRBV27, the J gene TRBJ2-1; TRBD2 might be the D (5 bases). This CDR3 is built from 14 residues. V gave up 2 bases and J gave up 2 bases, with 7 bases separating them. Germline V gene sequence: CDR1 MNHEY, CDR2 SMNVEV (reference sequence). The CDR3 sequence: CASSLAGPYNEQFF. CDR3 bases: TGTGCCAGCAGTTTAGCGGGCCCCTACAATGAGCAGTTCTTC.

V gene TRBV10-3 combines with J gene TRBJ1-1; a possible D gene is TRBD1 (5 bases). V was shortened by 0 bases and J by 0 bases, with 8 bases between the two germline ends. Germline V gene sequence: CDR1 ENHRY, CDR2 SYGVKD. The CDR3 extends over 15 amino acids. For the CDR3, the DNA is TGTGCCATCAGTGAGTCGACAGTTTTGAACACTGAAGCTTTCTTT. Amino acid sequence: CAISESTVLNTEAFF.

The chain couples TRBV6-5 to TRBJ2-7; D remains ambiguous. Trimming left V 2 bases short and J 2 bases short, with 16 bases between. CDR1 and CDR2 (germline): MNHEY, SVGAGI. The CDR3 sequence is 16 residues long. The CDR3 loop is CASSYPPSPLPYEQYF. In DNA, the CDR3 is TGTGCCAGCAGTTACCCTCCCTCCCCACTCCCCTACGAGCAGTACTTC.